Below, one T cell receptor (beta chain) is given with its context. The CDR3 totals 15 residues. Per the germline V gene, CDR1 is KGHSH and CDR2 is LQKENI. The ends lost 3 bases at V and 7 bases at J; junction bases unmatched: 7. The data are from a study of blood T cell repertoires in COVID-19. Assay: immunoSEQ multiplex PCR; the TCRdb copy retains only in-frame clones and omits some. The sample lists about 200,000 clones; around 78% were seen once. Sample: peripheral blood. The chain has TRBV18 and TRBJ2-1; TRBD1 aligns across 9 bases. The receptor's source is an elderly woman with active or convalescent COVID-19. For the CDR3, the DNA is TGTGCCAGCTCACCCCGACAGGGGGAGCTGAATGAGCAGTTCTTC. Protein sequence: CASSPRQGELNEQFF.